This TCR beta chain was retrieved from a study of T cells in Graves' hyperthyroidism and ophthalmopathy. This clonotype was recorded many times. The TCR beta CDR3 regions underwent amplification using RNA transcripts as the source. HTBI primers were the set used in a first-round RT-PCR of the TCR CDR3. Each CDR3 protein is one row after TCRdb ran MiXCR on the multiplex PCR reads. The data show some 460,000 distinct CDR3 sequences, with more than 15% seen just once and about 14% held by the top ten. V gave up 1 base and J gave up 3 bases, with 13 bases separating them. The CDR3 is 15 amino acids. Germline values: CDR1 LGHNA, CDR2 YSLEER.

This chain uses TRBV4-3 with TRBJ2-7, with D perhaps matching TRBD2 (5 bases). Sequencing used blood. This TCR came from a woman aged 18-35 years with Graves' hyperthyroidism. CDR3 coding DNA: TGCGCCAGCAGCCAAGCGGCGGGTGAATTCTACGAGCAGTACTTC. Translation gives CASSQAAGEFYEQYF.